Listed below are T cell receptor beta chains from one sample, sequenced in a study of blood T cell repertoires in COVID-19. This table comes from immunoSEQ multiplex PCR, and its TCRdb copy is limited to in-frame clones, with some not included. The sample lists 200,000 to 250,000 clones; more than 75% were seen once. Source material: PBMCs or T cells enriched from blood (not recorded which). The origin of the receptors is a woman between 50 and 59 years old who had recovered from COVID-19. Both conserved end residues are part of each CDR3. Fields, in order: D gene, clone size, V gene, J gene, CDR3 protein, CDR3 DNA. D genes are given only for firm matches. Clone sizes are given selectively: once, few, many, or a class where the clone is expanded.

.	once	TRBV9	TRBJ1-2	CASSEYSPGGYTF	TGTGCCAGCAGCGAATACTCCCCGGGGGGCTACACCTTC
.	once	TRBV27	TRBJ2-1	CASSSQVPYNEQFF	TGTGCCAGCAGTAGCCAGGTCCCCTACAATGAGCAGTTCTTC
.	.	TRBV29-1	TRBJ1-2	CSVPGGVGGYGYTF	TGCAGCGTACCCGGGGGGGTAGGCGGCTATGGCTACACCTTC
.	.	TRBV19	TRBJ1-2	CASSKVPERGGYTF	TGTGCCAGTAGTAAAGTCCCCGAGCGGGGCGGCTACACCTTC
.	once	TRBV19	TRBJ2-6	CASSSYGFSGANVLTF	TGTGCCAGTAGTTCTTACGGGTTCTCTGGGGCCAACGTCCTGACTTTC
.	.	TRBV18	TRBJ1-3	CASSPTTAGNTIYF	TGTGCCAGCTCCCCCACGACAGCTGGAAACACCATATATTTT
TRBD2	few	TRBV27	TRBJ2-5	CASSAGLAGVETQYF	TGTGCCAGCAGTGCGGGACTAGCGGGAGTCGAGACCCAGTACTTC
.	.	TRBV28	TRBJ2-5	CASSFFAARETQYF	TGTGCCAGCAGTTTCTTTGCCGCTCGGGAGACCCAGTACTTC
.	.	TRBV6-5	TRBJ2-5	CASSRERVSETQYF	TGTGCCAGCAGCCGGGAAAGGGTCTCAGAGACCCAGTACTTC
.	.	TRBV30	TRBJ1-5	CAWSVEGNQPQHF	TGTGCCTGGAGTGTGGAGGGGAATCAGCCCCAGCATTTT
.	.	TRBV11-2	TRBJ2-2	CASSQTHGAGELFF	TGTGCCAGCAGCCAAACCCACGGGGCCGGGGAGCTGTTTTTT
.	.	TRBV7-6	TRBJ1-1	CASSGGRNTEAFF	TGTGCCAGCAGCGGGGGCAGGAACACTGAAGCTTTCTTT
TRBD2	once	TRBV11-2	TRBJ2-7	CASSPNSGASFEQYF	TGTGCCAGCAGCCCCAATAGCGGGGCGAGTTTCGAGCAGTACTTC
TRBD1	.	TRBV7-9	TRBJ1-4	CASSYDRGSNEKLFF	TGTGCCAGCAGTTATGACAGGGGCAGCAATGAAAAACTGTTTTTT
.	once	TRBV19	TRBJ1-5	CASRRGGVNQPQHF	TGTGCCAGTAGGAGGGGCGGGGTGAATCAGCCCCAGCATTTT
.	.	TRBV7-2	TRBJ2-3	CASSLVGVRTDTQYF	TGTGCCAGCAGCTTAGTGGGAGTCCGCACAGATACGCAGTATTTT
TRBD1	.	TRBV7-8	TRBJ1-2	CASSGSGTGGGGYTF	TGTGCCAGCAGCGGATCCGGGACAGGGGGCGGTGGCTACACCTTC
TRBD2	.	TRBV6-5	TRBJ2-1	CASSYNPSGSYNEQFF	TGTGCCAGCAGTTACAACCCTAGCGGCTCCTACAATGAGCAGTTCTTC
.	many	TRBV5-3	TRBJ1-6	CARSLEGRHSPLHF	TGTGCCAGAAGCTTGGAGGGGCGACATTCACCCCTCCACTTT
.	once	TRBV12-3/TRBV12-4	TRBJ1-5	CASRGRNQPQHF	TGTGCCAGCCGAGGGCGGAATCAGCCCCAGCATTTT
.	.	TRBV11-3	TRBJ1-1	CASSPGRGSTEAFF	TGTGCCAGCAGCCCGGGAAGGGGGAGCACTGAAGCTTTCTTT
TRBD2	few	TRBV27	TRBJ2-1	CASTPVAGAYNEQFF	TGTGCCAGCACCCCGGTGGCGGGAGCCTACAATGAGCAGTTCTTC
TRBD2	.	TRBV5-4	TRBJ2-3	CASSLDPAGDRTDTQYF	TGTGCCAGCAGCTTGGATCCAGCGGGAGATCGTACAGATACGCAGTATTTT
.	.	TRBV5-8	TRBJ1-6	CASSAAATVRNSPLHF	TGTGCCAGCAGCGCGGCCGCGACAGTACGGAATTCACCCCTCCACTTT
.	.	TRBV19	TRBJ2-3	CASSIGNGVDTQYF	TGTGCCAGTAGTATAGGAAACGGAGTAGATACGCAGTATTTT
.	few	TRBV28	TRBJ1-1	CASSAGLTQSANTEAFF	TGTGCCAGCAGTGCGGGACTGACCCAATCGGCGAACACTGAAGCTTTCTTT
.	.	TRBV12-5	TRBJ1-6	CASGQWGRGFNSPLHF	TGTGCTAGTGGTCAATGGGGCAGGGGCTTTAATTCACCCCTCCACTTT
TRBD2	.	TRBV4-2	TRBJ2-3	CASSQGSGGGTDTQYF	TGTGCCAGCAGCCAAGGTTCGGGGGGGGGCACAGATACGCAGTATTTT
.	.	TRBV9	TRBJ2-3	CASSGTSTDTQYF	TGTGCCAGCAGCGGCACTAGCACAGATACGCAGTATTTT
TRBD1	few	TRBV30	TRBJ2-6	CAWSRGRGMANVLTF	TGTGCCTGGAGTAGGGGCAGGGGGATGGCCAACGTCCTGACTTTC
.	.	TRBV5-1	TRBJ1-6	CASSEQVNSYNSPLHF	TGCGCCAGCAGCGAACAGGTGAACTCCTATAATTCACCCCTCCACTTT
TRBD1	.	TRBV9	TRBJ1-2	CASSAGPTTRTGVNYGYTF	TGTGCCAGCAGCGCCGGGCCTACCACTCGGACAGGGGTTAACTATGGCTACACCTTC
TRBD1	.	TRBV5-6	TRBJ2-7	CASSWGQGGYEQYF	TGTGCCAGCAGCTGGGGACAGGGTGGCTACGAGCAGTACTTC
.	.	TRBV4-2	TRBJ1-5	CASSQGSGSSNQPQHF	TGTGCCAGCAGCCAAGGATCGGGGAGCAGCAATCAGCCCCAGCATTTT
TRBD2	.	TRBV9	TRBJ2-7	CASSPRLAGEYEQYF	TGTGCCAGCAGCCCCCGACTAGCGGGAGAGTACGAGCAGTACTTC
TRBD1	.	TRBV7-8	TRBJ1-1	CASSLAEVTGAFF	TGTGCCAGCAGCTTAGCCGAGGTGACAGGGGCTTTCTTT
.	.	TRBV21-1	TRBJ2-7	CASSKAPGLLSYEQYF	TGTGCCAGCAGCAAAGCCCCGGGACTACTAAGCTACGAGCAGTACTTC
TRBD2	.	TRBV5-4	TRBJ2-7	CASSWLAGGPYEQYF	TGTGCCAGCAGCTGGCTAGCGGGAGGGCCCTACGAGCAGTACTTC
TRBD1	.	TRBV11-3	TRBJ1-1	CASSPGQGNGAFF	TGTGCCAGCAGCCCGGGACAGGGGAATGGAGCTTTCTTT
.	.	TRBV19	TRBJ2-7	CASSYRDSAYEQYF	TGTGCCAGTAGTTACCGGGACTCCGCCTACGAGCAGTACTTC
.	.	TRBV29-1	TRBJ2-1	CSVSPTMLSSYNEQFF	TGCAGCGTAAGCCCAACGATGTTGAGCTCCTACAATGAGCAGTTCTTC
TRBD1	.	TRBV7-9	TRBJ2-3	CASSLGQAGDTQYF	TGTGCCAGCAGCTTGGGACAGGCTGGAGATACGCAGTATTTT
TRBD1	.	TRBV27	TRBJ2-2	CASSFRQGSTGELFF	TGTGCCAGCAGTTTTCGACAGGGGAGCACCGGGGAGCTGTTTTTT
.	.	TRBV14	TRBJ1-2	CASSYRDSRFGGYTF	TGTGCCAGCAGTTACCGAGACAGTCGGTTCGGTGGCTACACCTTC
TRBD1	.	TRBV30	TRBJ2-7	CAWARDSNSYEQYF	TGTGCCTGGGCCCGGGACAGTAATTCCTACGAGCAGTACTTC
TRBD1	.	TRBV6-6	TRBJ1-2	CASRNFQTGTGYGYTF	TGTGCCAGCAGGAACTTCCAAACCGGGACAGGGTATGGCTACACCTTC
.	.	TRBV5-1	TRBJ1-2	CASSLGTDFSSWGYTF	TGCGCCAGCAGCTTGGGGACAGACTTTTCCTCCTGGGGCTACACCTTC
.	.	TRBV15	TRBJ2-1	CATSRDSRLSSYNEQFF	TGTGCCACCAGCAGAGATTCCCGTCTGAGCTCCTACAATGAGCAGTTCTTC
TRBD2	few	TRBV7-9	TRBJ2-1	CAGLRLAGANEQFF	TGTGCCGGACTGAGACTAGCGGGAGCCAATGAGCAGTTCTTC
TRBD1	once	TRBV6-6	TRBJ1-3	CASSTSPGQGPFSSGNTIYF	TGTGCCAGCAGCACCAGCCCGGGACAGGGTCCCTTCTCCTCTGGAAACACCATATATTTT
TRBD2	once	TRBV5-1	TRBJ2-5	CASGRLAGGQETQYF	TGCGCCAGCGGCAGACTAGCGGGGGGGCAAGAGACCCAGTACTTC
.	.	TRBV5-1	TRBJ1-1	CASRLRVNTEAFF	TGCGCCAGCAGACTCAGGGTGAACACTGAAGCTTTCTTT
TRBD2	.	TRBV28	TRBJ2-1	CASSLFGGANEQFF	TGTGCCAGCAGTTTATTCGGGGGGGCGAATGAGCAGTTCTTC